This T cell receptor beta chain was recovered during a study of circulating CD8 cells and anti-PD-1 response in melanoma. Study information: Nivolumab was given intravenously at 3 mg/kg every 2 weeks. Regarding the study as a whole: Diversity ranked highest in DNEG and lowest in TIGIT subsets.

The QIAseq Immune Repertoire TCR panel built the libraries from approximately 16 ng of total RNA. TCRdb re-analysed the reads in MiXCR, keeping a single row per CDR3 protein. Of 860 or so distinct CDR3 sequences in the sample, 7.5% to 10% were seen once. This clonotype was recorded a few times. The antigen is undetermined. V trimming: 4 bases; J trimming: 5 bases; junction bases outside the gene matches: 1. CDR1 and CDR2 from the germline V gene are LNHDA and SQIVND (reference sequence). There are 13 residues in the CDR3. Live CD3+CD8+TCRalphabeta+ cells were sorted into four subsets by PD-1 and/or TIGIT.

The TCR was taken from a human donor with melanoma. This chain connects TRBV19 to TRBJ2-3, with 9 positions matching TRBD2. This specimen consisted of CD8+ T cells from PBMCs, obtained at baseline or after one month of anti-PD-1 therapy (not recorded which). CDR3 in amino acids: CASSSGGEDTQYF. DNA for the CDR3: TGTGCCAGTAGTAGCGGGGGGGAAGATACGCAGTATTTT.